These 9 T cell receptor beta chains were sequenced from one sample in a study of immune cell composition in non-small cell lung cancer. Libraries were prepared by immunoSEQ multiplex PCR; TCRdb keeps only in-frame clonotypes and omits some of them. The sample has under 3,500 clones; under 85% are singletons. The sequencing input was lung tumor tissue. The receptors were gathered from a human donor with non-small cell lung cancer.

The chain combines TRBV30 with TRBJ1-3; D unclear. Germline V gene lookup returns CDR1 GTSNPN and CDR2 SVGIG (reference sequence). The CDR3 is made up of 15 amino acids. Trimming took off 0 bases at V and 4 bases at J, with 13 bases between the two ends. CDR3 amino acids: CAWSVGGLNGNTIYF. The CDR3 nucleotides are TGTGCCTGGAGTGTTGGCGGACTCAACGGAAACACCATATATTTT.

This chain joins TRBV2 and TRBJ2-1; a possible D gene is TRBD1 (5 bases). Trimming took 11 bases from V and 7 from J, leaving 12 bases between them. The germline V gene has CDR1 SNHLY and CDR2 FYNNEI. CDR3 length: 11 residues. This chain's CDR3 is CAREGANEQFF. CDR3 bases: TGTGCCCGCGAAGGGGCGAATGAGCAGTTCTTC.

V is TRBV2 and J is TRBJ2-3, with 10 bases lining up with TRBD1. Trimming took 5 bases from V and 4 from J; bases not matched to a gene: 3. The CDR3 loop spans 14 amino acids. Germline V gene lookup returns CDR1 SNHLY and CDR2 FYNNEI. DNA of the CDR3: TGTGCCAGCAGTAGGGGACAGGGGCCAGATACGCAGTATTTT. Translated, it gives CASSRGQGPDTQYF.

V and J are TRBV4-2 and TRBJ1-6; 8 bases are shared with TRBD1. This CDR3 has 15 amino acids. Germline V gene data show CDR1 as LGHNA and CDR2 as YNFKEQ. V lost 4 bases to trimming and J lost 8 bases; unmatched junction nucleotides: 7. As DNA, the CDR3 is TGTGCCAGCAGCCCGGCGACAGGGGCGGATTCACCCCTCCACTTT. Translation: CASSPATGADSPLHF.

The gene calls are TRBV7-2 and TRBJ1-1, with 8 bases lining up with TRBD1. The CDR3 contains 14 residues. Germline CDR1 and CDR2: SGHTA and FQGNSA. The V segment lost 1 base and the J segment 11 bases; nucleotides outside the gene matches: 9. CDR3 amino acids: CASSLEAGGVGAFF. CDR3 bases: TGTGCCAGCAGCTTAGAGGCAGGGGGCGTGGGGGCTTTCTTT.

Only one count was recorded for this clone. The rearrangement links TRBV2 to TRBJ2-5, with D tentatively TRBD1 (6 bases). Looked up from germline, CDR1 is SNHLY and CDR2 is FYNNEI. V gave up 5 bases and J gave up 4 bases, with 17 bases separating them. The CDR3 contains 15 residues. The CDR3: CASSLQGGEGETQYF. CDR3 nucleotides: TGTGCCAGCAGTTTACAGGGTGGGGAAGGAGAGACCCAGTACTTC.

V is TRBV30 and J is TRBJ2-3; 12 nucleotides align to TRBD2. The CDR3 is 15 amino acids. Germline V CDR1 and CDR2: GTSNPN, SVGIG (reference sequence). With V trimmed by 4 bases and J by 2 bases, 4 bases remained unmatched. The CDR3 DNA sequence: TGTGCCTGGACACGACTAGCGGGGGTCACAGATACGCAGTATTTT. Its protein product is CAWTRLAGVTDTQYF.

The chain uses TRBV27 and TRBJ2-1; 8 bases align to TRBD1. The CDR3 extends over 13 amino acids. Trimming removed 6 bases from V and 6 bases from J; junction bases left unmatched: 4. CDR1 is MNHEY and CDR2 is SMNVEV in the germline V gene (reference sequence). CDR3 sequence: CASRTGAVNEQFF. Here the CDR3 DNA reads TGTGCCAGCAGGACAGGGGCCGTCAATGAGCAGTTCTTC.

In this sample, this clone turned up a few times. The CDR3 reads CASSEQASGGYEQYF. The CDR3 DNA reads as TGTGCCAGCAGTGAACAAGCTAGCGGGGGCTACGAGCAGTACTTC. The V call is TRBV6-1, the J call TRBJ2-7; TRBD2 matches at 10 bases. Trimming cost V 2 bases and J 3 bases; bases outside gene matches: 4. The CDR3 runs 15 residues. Germline lookup yields CDR1 MNHNS and CDR2 SASEGT.